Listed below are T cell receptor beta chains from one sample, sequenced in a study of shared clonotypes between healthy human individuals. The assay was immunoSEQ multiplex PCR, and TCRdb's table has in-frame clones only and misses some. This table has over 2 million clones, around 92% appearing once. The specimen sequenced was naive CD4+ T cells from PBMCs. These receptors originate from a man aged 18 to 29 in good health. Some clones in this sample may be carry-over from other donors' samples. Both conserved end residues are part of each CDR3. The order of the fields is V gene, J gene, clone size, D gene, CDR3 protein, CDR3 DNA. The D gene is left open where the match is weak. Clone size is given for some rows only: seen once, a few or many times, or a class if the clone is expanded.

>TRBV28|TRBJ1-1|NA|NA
CASSLSGINTEAFF
TGTGCCAGCAGTTTATCCGGCATAAACACTGAAGCTTTCTTT
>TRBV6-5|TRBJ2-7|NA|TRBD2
CASSYSGLAGAYEQYF
TGTGCCAGCAGTTACTCAGGACTAGCGGGGGCCTACGAGCAGTACTTC
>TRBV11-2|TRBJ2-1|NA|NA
CARDSAVYNEQFF
TGTGCCAGAGACTCAGCGGTCTACAATGAGCAGTTCTTC
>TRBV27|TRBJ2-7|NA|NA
CASSPKLTGRACEQYF
TGTGCCAGCAGCCCAAAACTGACAGGGAGGGCGTGCGAGCAGTACTTC
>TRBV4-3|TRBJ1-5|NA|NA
CASSQGQGSNQPQHF
TGCGCCAGCAGCCAGGGCCAGGGGAGCAATCAGCCCCAGCATTTT
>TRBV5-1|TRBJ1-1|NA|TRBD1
CASSFQTGGAGTEAFF
TGCGCCAGCAGCTTCCAGACAGGGGGCGCGGGAACTGAAGCTTTCTTT
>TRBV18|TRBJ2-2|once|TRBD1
CASSLQPGQGIGELFF
TGTGCCAGCTCACTCCAACCGGGACAGGGGATCGGGGAGCTGTTTTTT
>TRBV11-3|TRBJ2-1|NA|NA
CASSLDRGGLTYNEQFF
TGTGCCAGCAGCTTAGATCGGGGCGGGCTGACCTACAATGAGCAGTTCTTC
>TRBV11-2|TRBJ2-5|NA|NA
CASSSGHGETQYF
TGTGCCAGCAGCTCGGGACACGGAGAGACCCAGTACTTC
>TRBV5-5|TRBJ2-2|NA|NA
CASSLSTPTGELFF
TGTGCCAGCAGCTTGTCGACACCCACCGGGGAGCTGTTTTTT